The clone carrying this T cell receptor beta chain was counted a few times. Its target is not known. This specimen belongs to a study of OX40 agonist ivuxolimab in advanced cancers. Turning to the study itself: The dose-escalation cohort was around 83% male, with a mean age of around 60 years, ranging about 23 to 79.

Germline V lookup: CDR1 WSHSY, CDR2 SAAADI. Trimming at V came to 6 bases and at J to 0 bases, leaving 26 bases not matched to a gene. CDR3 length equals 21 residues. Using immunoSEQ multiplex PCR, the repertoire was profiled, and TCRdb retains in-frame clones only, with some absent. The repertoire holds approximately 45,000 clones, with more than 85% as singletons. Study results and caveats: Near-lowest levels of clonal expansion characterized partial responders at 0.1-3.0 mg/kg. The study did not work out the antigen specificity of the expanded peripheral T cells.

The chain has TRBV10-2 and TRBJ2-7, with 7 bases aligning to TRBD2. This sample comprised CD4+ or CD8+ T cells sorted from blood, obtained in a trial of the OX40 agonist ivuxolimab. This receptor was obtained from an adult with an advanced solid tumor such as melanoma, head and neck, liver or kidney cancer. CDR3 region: CASSTIPRTVSSGPSSYEQYF. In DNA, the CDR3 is TGCGCCAGCAGCACAATACCTAGGACGGTATCTAGCGGACCTAGCTCCTACGAGCAGTACTTC.